Listed below are T cell receptor beta chains from one sample, sequenced in a study of PD-L1 blockade in urothelial cancer. Method: immunoSEQ multiplex PCR; TCRdb's copy keeps in-frame clones and lacks some. The sample contains 58,000 or so clones, approximately 86% of which appear only once. Sequencing used PBMCs, obtained around atezolizumab (anti-PD-L1) treatment. The receptors originated from a man aged 45-65 years with urothelial cancer. The CDR3 runs from the conserved cysteine through the conserved F or W. Fields, in order: D gene, clone size, J gene, V gene, CDR3 protein, CDR3 DNA. The D gene is left open where the match is weak. A clone size is listed for some rows: how often the clone was seen (once, few, many), or a class if it is expanded.

. | . | TRBJ2-7 | TRBV7-8 | CASSLKVRATEQYF | TGTGCCAGCAGCTTAAAGGTCAGGGCTACCGAGCAGTACTTC
TRBD2 | once | TRBJ2-5 | TRBV7-2 | CASSRPGLVVETQYF | TGTGCCAGCAGTCGCCCGGGACTAGTGGTTGAGACCCAGTACTTC
. | . | TRBJ1-3 | TRBV7-3 | CASSLRAGPGNTIYF | TGTGCCAGCAGCTTACGAGCAGGGCCTGGAAACACCATATATTTT
. | few | TRBJ2-4 | TRBV27 | CASSRTDVDIQYF | TGTGCCAGCAGTCGGACAGACGTGGACATTCAGTACTTC
TRBD2 | . | TRBJ2-1 | TRBV28 | CASRPRTGTSGRARYEQFF | TGTGCCAGCAGACCCCGGACAGGGACTAGCGGGAGGGCCCGTTATGAGCAGTTCTTC
. | . | TRBJ2-7 | TRBV27 | CASSLASAAYEQYF | TGTGCCAGCAGTTTAGCTAGCGCTGCCTACGAGCAGTACTTC
TRBD2 | . | TRBJ2-1 | TRBV7-2 | CASSLPTSGDNEQFF | TGTGCCAGCAGCTTACCGACTAGCGGCGACAATGAGCAGTTCTTC
. | . | TRBJ1-2 | TRBV7-2 | CASSLALGYTF | TGTGCCAGCAGCTTAGCGCTAGGCTACACCTTC
TRBD2 | . | TRBJ2-1 | TRBV5-1 | CASSLVGLVDNEQFF | TGCGCCAGCAGCTTGGTCGGACTAGTAGACAATGAGCAGTTCTTC
TRBD2 | . | TRBJ2-5 | TRBV15 | CATRAGGGRETQYF | TGTGCCACCAGGGCGGGAGGGGGTAGAGAGACCCAGTACTTC